This T cell receptor (beta chain) was sequenced for a study of blood T cell repertoires in COVID-19 (dated by TCRdb to about 2020). Describing the broader study: Collaborator samples came from the United States, Italy and Spain and covered acute and convalescent phases of COVID-19. The prospective study material was composed of cDNA or gDNA derived from T cells, B-cell-depleted T cells, or PBMCs. Deeply sampled blood TCRbeta repertoires from subjects exposed to, actively infected with, or recovered from COVID-19 were included in the dataset. A freely available public database, intended as a resource for researchers studying the immune response to SARS-CoV-2, is where the repertoires were released. The samples were drawn from two sources: the first 160 participants of the ongoing ImmuneRACE study, and 1,254 subjects contributed by 6 global collaborators. A de-identified subject ID, COVID-19 status, age in years and sex were almost always included in the sample metadata. Where HLA class I and class II types were available, the types were taken from metadata supplied by the sample provider, not from assay-based typing. Overall results and qualifications from the work: Clinical and demographic metadata were provided uncurated, with the amount varying by source and participant.

One collaborating source in Seattle enrolled patients while the patients were actively infected and followed the patients over time throughout the course of disease. Whole blood was collected in K2EDTA tubes by collaborating institutions according to the institutions' own protocols. For TCRbeta analysis, collaborator samples were shipped as frozen whole blood, as isolated PBMCs, or as DNA extracted from either sample type. CDR1 and CDR2 (KGHSH, LQKENI) derive from the germline V gene. Trimming removed 6 bases from V and 2 bases from J, leaving 25 bases between the germline ends. Including cysteine and phenylalanine, the CDR3 has 18 amino acids. Kept here is only the CDR3 DNA, which spans 54 bases and is read in frame from base 1. The immunoSEQ Assay, a bias-controlled multiplex PCR, was used to amplify TCRbeta CDR3 regions from genomic DNA. For the original study's pipeline: Within the assay, amplification of reference gene primers was used to estimate how many nucleated cells each sample contained. To quantify the absolute abundance of each unique TCRbeta CDR3 rearrangement, sequence reads were collapsed and filtered. For each sample, productive Simpson clonality was calculated as the square root of Simpson's diversity index across productive rearrangements. This immuneACCESS table, as held by TCRdb, lists in-frame sequences with V and J called but not all clones. Of the missing ones, under half trace to an unresolved V gene in checked studies; the others have no known cause. That table supplies the V and J calls and clone size; D and trimming were determined from the DNA. The sample table lists 200,000 to 250,000 clones, 70% to 90% of them with a count of one. The top ten clonotypes cover roughly 2.7% of the sample.

Regarding this clone: What this receptor recognizes is not known. There are no base qualities to consult, and no much larger clone falls within one base.

This TCR came from a man between 25 and 39 years old with COVID-19, enrolled during active disease. The V gene is TRBV18 and the J gene is TRBJ1-2; no D gene can be assigned with confidence. Input material: peripheral blood. The sequenced DNA: TGTGCCAGCTCCCCTCTGGCGGCTGTGGAGGGTACCAACTATGGCTACACCTTC. Protein translation: CASSPLAAVEGTNYGYTF.